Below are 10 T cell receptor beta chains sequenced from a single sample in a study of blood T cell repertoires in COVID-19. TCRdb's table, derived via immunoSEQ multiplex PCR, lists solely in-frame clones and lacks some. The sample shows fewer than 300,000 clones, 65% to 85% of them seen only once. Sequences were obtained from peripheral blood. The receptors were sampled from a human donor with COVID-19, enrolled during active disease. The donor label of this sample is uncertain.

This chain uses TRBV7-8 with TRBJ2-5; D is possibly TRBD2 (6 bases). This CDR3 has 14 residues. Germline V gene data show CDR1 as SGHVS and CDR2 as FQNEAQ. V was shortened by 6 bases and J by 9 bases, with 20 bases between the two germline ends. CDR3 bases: TGTGCCAGCAGGGAGCCGGGACTGGGAGTAGCCCAGTACTTC. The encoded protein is CASREPGLGVAQYF.

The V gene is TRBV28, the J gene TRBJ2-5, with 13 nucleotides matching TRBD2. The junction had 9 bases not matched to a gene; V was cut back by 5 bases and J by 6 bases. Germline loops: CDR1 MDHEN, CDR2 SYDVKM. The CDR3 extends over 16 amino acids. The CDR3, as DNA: TGTGCCAGCAGTCCCCGCGGGACTAGCGGGATGAAGACCCAGTACTTC. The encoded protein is CASSPRGTSGMKTQYF.

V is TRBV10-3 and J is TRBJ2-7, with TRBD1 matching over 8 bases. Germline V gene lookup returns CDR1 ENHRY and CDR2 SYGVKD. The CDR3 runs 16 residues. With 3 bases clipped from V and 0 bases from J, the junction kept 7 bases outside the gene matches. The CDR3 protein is CAISDLRQGSSYEQYF. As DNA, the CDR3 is TGTGCCATCAGTGACCTCCGACAGGGGAGCTCCTACGAGCAGTACTTC.

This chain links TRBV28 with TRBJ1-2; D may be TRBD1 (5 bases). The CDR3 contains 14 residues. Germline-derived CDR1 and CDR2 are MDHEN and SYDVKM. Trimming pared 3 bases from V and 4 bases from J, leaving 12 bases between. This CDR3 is CASSFGREGYGYTF. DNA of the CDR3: TGTGCCAGCAGTTTCGGCAGGGAGGGCTATGGCTACACCTTC.

The CDR3 sequence is CASSVAGSNEQFF. The CDR3 DNA is TGTGCCAGCAGCGTAGCGGGATCCAATGAGCAGTTCTTC. The chain joins TRBV9 to TRBJ2-1; D is possibly TRBD2 (5 bases). Germline V gene data show CDR1 as SGDLS and CDR2 as YYNGEE. The CDR3 length is 13 residues. Deletions cut 0 bases from V and 6 bases from J, with 7 bases between.

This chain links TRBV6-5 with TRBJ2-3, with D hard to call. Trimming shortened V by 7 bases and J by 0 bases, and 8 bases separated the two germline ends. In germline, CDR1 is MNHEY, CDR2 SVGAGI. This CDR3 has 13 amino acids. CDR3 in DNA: TGTGCCAGCACAAGCGAGAGCACAGATACGCAGTATTTT. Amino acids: CASTSESTDTQYF.

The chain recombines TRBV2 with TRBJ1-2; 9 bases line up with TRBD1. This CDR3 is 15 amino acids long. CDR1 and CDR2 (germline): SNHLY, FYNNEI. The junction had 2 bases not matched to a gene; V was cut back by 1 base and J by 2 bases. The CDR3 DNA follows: TGTGCCAGCAGTGAAGACAGGGGGCGGAACTATGGCTACACCTTC. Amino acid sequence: CASSEDRGRNYGYTF.

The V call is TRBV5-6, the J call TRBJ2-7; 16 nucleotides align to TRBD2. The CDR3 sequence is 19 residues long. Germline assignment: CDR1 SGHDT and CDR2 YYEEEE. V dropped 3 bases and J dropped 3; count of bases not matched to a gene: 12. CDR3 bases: TGTGCCAGCAGCTCTGAGGGACTAGCGGGAGGGCCGTTGAGCTACGAGCAGTACTTC. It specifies CASSSEGLAGGPLSYEQYF.

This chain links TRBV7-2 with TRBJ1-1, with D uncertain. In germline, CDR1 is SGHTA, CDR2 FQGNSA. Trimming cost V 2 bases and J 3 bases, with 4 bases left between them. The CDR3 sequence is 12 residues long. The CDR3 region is CASSLRYTEAFF. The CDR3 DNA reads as TGTGCCAGCAGCTTACGGTACACTGAAGCTTTCTTT.

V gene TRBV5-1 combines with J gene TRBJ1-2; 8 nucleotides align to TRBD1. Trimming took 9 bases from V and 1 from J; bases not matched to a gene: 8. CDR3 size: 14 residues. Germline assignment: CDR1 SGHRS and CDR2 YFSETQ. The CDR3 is CATGQGINNYGYTF. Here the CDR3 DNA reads TGCGCCACCGGACAGGGCATCAATAACTATGGCTACACCTTC.